This is a list of T cell receptor beta chains from one sample in a study of cytomegalovirus exposure and HLA in healthy donors. TCRdb's table, derived via immunoSEQ multiplex PCR, lists solely in-frame clones and lacks some. The sample has 150,000 or so clones; about 75% are singletons. The sample was PBMCs. Every receptor here comes from a man aged 35 to 55 in good health and CMV-seropositive. CDR3s include the opening cysteine and the closing phenylalanine or tryptophan. A D gene is named only where the DNA matches it firmly. Expanded clones get a size class; other rows say once, few or many, or leave the size out.

D	J	size	V	CDR3	DNA
NA	TRBJ1-1	NA	TRBV6-1	CASSEWGGRAFF	TGTGCCAGCAGTGAATGGGGGGGGCGAGCTTTCTTT
NA	TRBJ2-7	NA	TRBV11-2	CASSFAPQTIGVYEQYF	TGTGCCAGCAGCTTTGCACCTCAGACTATCGGGGTTTACGAGCAGTACTTC
NA	TRBJ2-7	NA	TRBV6-1	CASSARQGGVLYEQYF	TGTGCCAGCAGTGCAAGACAGGGAGGCGTACTCTACGAGCAGTACTTC
NA	TRBJ2-3	NA	TRBV7-2	CASSLGLAAGMDTQYF	TGTGCCAGCAGCTTAGGGTTAGCGGCCGGAATGGATACGCAGTATTTT
TRBD1	TRBJ2-1	NA	TRBV10-1	CASSQGARGEQFF	TGCGCCAGCTCCCAGGGGGCGCGCGGTGAGCAGTTCTTC
TRBD1	TRBJ1-3	NA	TRBV5-6	CASTQLGGSSGNTIYF	TGTGCCAGCACCCAACTAGGGGGCTCCTCTGGAAACACCATATATTTT
TRBD1	TRBJ2-7	once	TRBV18	CASSPQGAMEEQYF	TGTGCCAGCTCACCACAGGGGGCAATGGAAGAGCAGTACTTC
NA	TRBJ2-3	NA	TRBV25-1	CASSDSGATDTQYF	TGTGCCAGCAGTGATTCTGGGGCTACAGATACGCAGTATTTT
NA	TRBJ1-5	NA	TRBV6-5	CASSHKDSRNQPQHF	TGTGCCAGCAGTCACAAGGACAGTCGCAATCAGCCCCAGCATTTT
NA	TRBJ1-4	NA	TRBV5-4	CASSLGTRVEEKLFF	TGTGCCAGCAGCTTGGGAACCAGGGTAGAAGAAAAACTGTTTTTT
TRBD1	TRBJ2-1	few	TRBV9	CASSTTGTGYNEQFF	TGTGCCAGCAGCACTACCGGGACAGGATACAATGAGCAGTTCTTC
TRBD2	TRBJ2-7	NA	TRBV7-8	CASSSGLVYYEQYF	TGTGCCAGCAGCTCCGGACTAGTTTACTACGAGCAGTACTTC
NA	TRBJ2-2	NA	TRBV5-1	CASSPSGYPGELFF	TGCGCCAGCAGCCCGTCCGGTTACCCCGGGGAGCTGTTTTTT
TRBD1	TRBJ1-5	once	TRBV6-1	CASSEQGAGGQPQHF	TGTGCCAGCAGTGAACAGGGGGCGGGCGGTCAGCCCCAGCATTTT
NA	TRBJ2-1	NA	TRBV19	CASSADSYNEQFF	TGTGCCTCCTCAGCGGACTCCTACAATGAGCAGTTCTTC
NA	TRBJ1-2	few	TRBV10-3	CAIPLNEAGGEPSMGYTF	TGTGCCATTCCTTTAAACGAAGCGGGGGGCGAACCCTCTATGGGCTACACCTTC
TRBD1	TRBJ2-7	NA	TRBV5-4	CASSSRQGAREQYF	TGTGCCAGCAGCTCGCGACAGGGGGCGAGGGAGCAGTACTTC
TRBD1	TRBJ2-4	NA	TRBV6-1	CASSSRQGVKNSQYF	TGTGCCAGCAGTTCCCGACAGGGGGTCAAAAACAGTCAGTACTTC
NA	TRBJ1-5	once	TRBV18	CASSPNRASNQPQHF	TGTGCCAGCTCACCAAACAGGGCGAGCAATCAGCCCCAGCATTTT
TRBD2	TRBJ2-1	few	TRBV27	CASSFRTSVYNEQFF	TGTGCCAGCAGTTTTAGGACTAGCGTTTACAATGAGCAGTTCTTC
NA	TRBJ2-1	NA	TRBV10-3	CAISGRAGENEQFF	TGTGCCATCAGTGGGAGGGCGGGTGAAAATGAGCAGTTCTTC
NA	TRBJ2-5	NA	TRBV9	CASSVILGRRQTQYF	TGTGCCAGCAGCGTAATCTTGGGGCGACGGCAGACCCAGTACTTC
NA	TRBJ2-7	NA	TRBV7-6	CASSPNPSLSYEQYF	TGTGCCAGCAGCCCCAACCCGAGTCTCTCCTACGAGCAGTACTTC
TRBD2	TRBJ2-3	NA	TRBV11-3	CASSLAGTSGTDTQYF	TGTGCCAGCAGCTTAGCCGGGACTAGCGGGACAGATACGCAGTATTTT
TRBD1	TRBJ2-7	NA	TRBV29-1	CSVAGGSYEQYF	TGCAGCGTCGCAGGGGGCTCCTACGAGCAGTACTTC
NA	TRBJ1-3	NA	TRBV25-1	CASSTGGAYSGNTIYF	TGTGCCTCCTCAACGGGGGGGGCTTACTCTGGAAACACCATATATTTT
TRBD2	TRBJ2-7	NA	TRBV18	CASSPLAGGSSYEQYF	TGTGCCAGCTCACCACTAGCGGGAGGCTCCTCCTACGAGCAGTACTTC
NA	TRBJ1-5	NA	TRBV7-2	CASSPEVNSNQPQHF	TGTGCCAGCAGCCCAGAGGTTAATAGCAATCAGCCCCAGCATTTT
NA	TRBJ2-1	NA	TRBV7-8	CASSPGFYNEQFF	TGTGCCAGCAGCCCAGGGTTTTACAATGAGCAGTTCTTC
NA	TRBJ1-1	many	TRBV5-5	CASSLAGEKNTEAFF	TGTGCCAGCAGCTTGGCCGGAGAGAAGAACACTGAAGCTTTCTTT
NA	TRBJ2-6	once	TRBV2	CASSDRAGANVLTF	TGTGCCAGCAGTGACAGGGCTGGGGCCAACGTCCTGACTTTC
NA	TRBJ1-3	NA	TRBV7-2	CASSLYRAGNTIYF	TGTGCCAGCAGCTTATACAGGGCTGGAAACACCATATATTTT